This T cell receptor beta chain was retrieved from a study of naive and memory T cell subsets. Notes on the study in general: Especially in CD8 cells, naive repertoires contained a few larger clonotypes, possibly CD45RA-re-expressing memory cells. In CD4 and CD8 cells, diversity dropped from naive through EMRA.

This clonotype was counted a single time. The antigen remains undetermined. After CD4 positive bead selection, the CD4-negative fraction gave CD8 T cells. The germline gives CDR1 SGHVS, CDR2 FQNEAQ. Trimming cost V 5 bases and J 6 bases; bases outside gene matches: 13. The CDR3 is 17 residues long. Two oligonucleotides, mixed equimolar, formed the beta constant-region primer covering TRBC1 and TRBC2. The ligated cDNA underwent four PCR rounds using SP2 and nested alpha and beta constant-region primers. A 12-nucleotide UMI and the SP2 primer were added to the cDNA 3' end by oligonucleotide ligation. TCRdb reprocessed the UMI-ligation and nested PCR reads via MiXCR and lists one record per CDR3 protein. The sample contains approximately 150,000 distinct CDR3 sequences, over 20% of which appear only once.

This chain joins TRBV7-8 and TRBJ2-1; 10 nucleotides match TRBD2. This sequence was found in a human donor in good health. The sample comprised naive CD4+ T cells from blood. The CDR3 bases are TGTGCCAGCAGCCCCCCGGGATGGGCTAGCGGGAGCAATGAGCAGTTCTTC. Residues: CASSPPGWASGSNEQFF.